These 22 T cell receptor beta chains share one sample of origin, sequenced in a study of T cell changes during pregnancy in multiple sclerosis. Method: immunoSEQ multiplex PCR; TCRdb's copy keeps in-frame clones and lacks some. The sample carries about 69,000 clones, approximately 92% recorded once. The sample was peripheral blood, taken in the third trimester of pregnancy. The receptors stem from a female donor in good health, enrolled as a control in a pregnancy study.

This chain links TRBV7-8 with TRBJ2-2; D may be TRBD2 (6 bases). CDR1 SGHVS and CDR2 FQNEAQ come from the germline V gene. Trimming pared 5 bases from V and 6 bases from J, leaving 13 bases between. The CDR3 sequence is 14 residues long. CDR3 loop: CASSPRRGAGELFF. The CDR3 DNA sequence: TGTGCCAGCAGCCCTCGGAGGGGAGCCGGGGAGCTGTTTTTT.

V usage is TRBV7-9 and J usage is TRBJ1-2; D perhaps matches TRBD1 (5 bases). The V end was cut by 6 bases, the J end by 4 bases, with 12 bases between. Germline V gives CDR1 SEHNR, CDR2 FQNEAQ (reference sequence). The CDR3 consists of 13 residues. The CDR3 loop reads CASRVGGGYGYTF. CDR3 DNA: TGTGCCAGCAGAGTGGGGGGTGGCTATGGCTACACCTTC.

The rearrangement links TRBV5-4 to TRBJ2-3; no reliable D call. Germline CDR1 is SGHNT and CDR2 is YYREEE (reference sequence). The CDR3 loop spans 13 amino acids. Trimming took off 0 bases at V and 3 bases at J, with 5 bases between the two ends. This CDR3 reads CASSLAGTDTQYF. The CDR3 coding sequence is TGTGCCAGCAGCTTGGCCGGGACAGATACGCAGTATTTT.

This clone came up once. The gene calls are TRBV4-1 and TRBJ2-3, with a tentative D call TRBD2 (5 bases). The CDR3 is made up of 15 amino acids. V was pared by 0 bases and J by 1 base, with 8 bases between. CDR1 is MGHRA, CDR2 YSYEKL, per germline. The DNA of the CDR3 is TGCGCCAGCAGCCAAGAGGGAGTGGGCACAGATACGCAGTATTTT. Its protein product is CASSQEGVGTDTQYF.

The chain couples TRBV19 to TRBJ2-5; D not resolved. The germline CDR1 and CDR2 sequences are LNHDA and SQIVND (reference sequence). The CDR3 has 13 amino acids. V gave up 3 bases and J gave up 1 base, with 6 bases separating them. The CDR3 protein is CASSMMSQETQYF. In DNA form, the CDR3 reads TGTGCCAGTAGTATGATGAGCCAAGAGACCCAGTACTTC.

The CDR3: CASSYGTGRQPQHF. CDR3 nucleotides: TGTGCCAGCAGTTACGGGACAGGCCGGCAGCCCCAGCATTTT. The J gene is TRBJ1-5, the V gene TRBV6-6, with 8 bases identical to TRBD1. From germline, CDR1 is MNHNY and CDR2 SVGAGI (reference sequence). The junction had 4 bases not matched to a gene; V was cut back by 2 bases and J by 7 bases. This CDR3 has 14 amino acids.

The chain uses TRBV5-1 and TRBJ1-2; 7 nucleotides match TRBD1. Germline V gives CDR1 SGHRS, CDR2 YFSETQ. This CDR3 is built from 14 residues. Trimming removed 4 bases from V and 3 bases from J; junction bases left unmatched: 6. The CDR3 nucleotides read TGCGCCAGCAGCCTCCAGCAGGGGGACTATGGCTACACCTTC. This sequence encodes CASSLQQGDYGYTF.

CDR3 sequence: CASSVTGGAYNEQFF. The CDR3 region has the DNA TGTGCCAGCAGCGTTACAGGGGGTGCCTACAATGAGCAGTTCTTC. The rearrangement links TRBV9 to TRBJ2-1; TRBD1 aligns across 8 bases. Germline V CDR1 and CDR2: SGDLS, YYNGEE. The CDR3 is 15 residues long. After removal of 2 bases from V and 2 bases from J, the junction contained 3 bases not matched to a gene.

This clone came up a few times. The chain recombines TRBV30 with TRBJ1-1; maybe TRBD1 (5 bases). Germline V lookup: CDR1 GTSNPN, CDR2 SVGIG (reference sequence). The CDR3 runs 14 residues. V was trimmed by 5 bases and J by 0 bases, leaving 13 bases between them. The CDR3 is CAWSRDSMNTEAFF. The CDR3 coding sequence is TGTGCCTGGTCCCGGGACTCCATGAACACTGAAGCTTTCTTT.

J is TRBJ2-3 and V is TRBV4-1; the D gene is possibly TRBD1 (6 bases). This CDR3 is built from 17 residues. Between the trimmed V and J ends, which lost 1 base and 0 bases, there was a span of 14 bases. Germline CDR1 and CDR2: MGHRA and YSYEKL. CDR3 loop: CASSQVQDSSSTDTQYF. The CDR3, as DNA: TGCGCCAGCAGCCAAGTCCAGGACAGCTCTAGCACAGATACGCAGTATTTT.

This clone was counted between two and nine times. The rearrangement uses TRBV30 and TRBJ1-1; D not certain. CDR3 length equals 11 residues. V was cut by 0 bases and J by 7 bases, with 6 bases left in between. Germline V gene data show CDR1 as GTSNPN and CDR2 as SVGIG (reference sequence). The CDR3 sequence: CAWSVRSEAFF. The CDR3 region has the DNA TGTGCCTGGAGTGTACGGAGTGAAGCTTTCTTT. The full variable domain, in which reference TRBV30 and TRBJ1-1 provide the parts outside the CDR3, is SQTIHQWPATLVQPVGSPLSLECTVEGTSNPNLYWYRQAAGRGLQLLFYSVGIGQISSEVPQNLSASRPQDRQFILSSKKLLLSDSGFYLCAWSVRSEAFFGQGTRLTVV.

The chain combines TRBV30 with TRBJ2-4; D might be TRBD2 (5 bases). The CDR3 runs to 14 residues. Germline V gene data show CDR1 as GTSNPN and CDR2 as SVGIG (reference sequence). V was pared by 4 bases and J by 12 bases, with 22 bases between. The CDR3 DNA reads TGTGCCTGGAATCTCGGCGAGGAGCGGTTCGGTCAGTACTTC. It encodes CAWNLGEERFGQYF.

This clone was recorded only once. The chain couples TRBV7-9 to TRBJ2-7, with 7 bases matching TRBD2. The CDR3 loop spans 14 amino acids. The trim removed 4 bases at V and 2 bases at J, leaving 5 bases unmatched. The germline gives CDR1 SEHNR, CDR2 FQNEAQ (reference sequence). CDR3: CASSSSSGTYEQYF. In DNA, the CDR3 is TGTGCCAGCAGCTCCTCTAGCGGAACCTACGAGCAGTACTTC.

The V and J genes are TRBV5-5 and TRBJ2-3; tentatively, D is TRBD2 (5 bases). V was trimmed by 0 bases and J by 4 bases, leaving 9 bases between them. The CDR3 is 14 amino acids. Germline CDR1 SGHKS, CDR2 YYEKEE (reference sequence). The CDR3 DNA reads as TGTGCCAGCAGCTTGGTTCCTAGCCCAGATACGCAGTATTTT. Protein: CASSLVPSPDTQYF. Drawing the rest from reference TRBV5-5 and TRBJ2-3, the complete variable domain is DAGVTQSPTHLIKTRGQQVTLRCSPISGHKSVSWYQQVLGQGPQFIFQYYEKEERGRGNFPDRFSARQFPNYSSELNVNALLLGDSALYLCASSLVPSPDTQYFGPGTRLTVL.

The chain uses TRBV6-5 and TRBJ1-5; D is perhaps TRBD1 (5 bases). Germline V gene lookup returns CDR1 MNHEY and CDR2 SVGAGI. V lost 5 bases to trimming and J lost 3 bases, with 8 bases between them. This CDR3 region has 13 residues. In DNA, the CDR3 is TGTGCCAGCAGTCGCAGGGACAATCAGCCCCAGCATTTT. The encoded protein is CASSRRDNQPQHF.

The V and J genes are TRBV30 and TRBJ1-1; tentative D call: TRBD1 (5 bases). This CDR3 contains 13 residues. V lost 3 bases to trimming and J lost 3 bases, with 11 bases between them. Germline V gene sequence: CDR1 GTSNPN, CDR2 SVGIG (reference sequence). The CDR3 protein is CAWRHTGDTEAFF. CDR3 sequence (DNA): TGTGCCTGGAGACACACGGGGGACACTGAAGCTTTCTTT.

This chain uses TRBV30 with TRBJ2-5, with 7 bases aligning to TRBD1. TRBJ2-7 matches the DNA end more closely, so the J call is doubtful. Looked up from germline, CDR1 is GTSNPN and CDR2 is SVGIG (reference sequence). The CDR3 consists of 13 residues. The DNA for the CDR3 is TGTGCCTGGAGGGGGACAGCAGACTACGAGCAGTACTTC. It encodes CAWRGTADYEQYF.

The V call is TRBV7-9, the J call TRBJ2-3; 8 nucleotides agree with TRBD2. Germline CDR1 and CDR2: SEHNR and FQNEAQ (reference sequence). The CDR3 totals 19 residues. Losses at the gene ends were 4 bases for V and 2 bases for J; bases not matched to a gene: 17. This CDR3 is CASSSLREIAGQDTDTQYF. CDR3 nucleotide sequence: TGTGCCAGCAGCTCCCTTAGGGAAATAGCGGGGCAAGACACAGATACGCAGTATTTT.

This clone was seen only a few times. This chain uses TRBV11-2 with TRBJ1-6; D remains unclear. Trimming took off 6 bases at V and 3 bases at J, with 12 bases between the two ends. The CDR3 length is 15 residues. Germline V gene data show CDR1 as SGHAT and CDR2 as FQNNGV. In nucleotides, the CDR3 is TGTGCCAGCAGAGGTACAGCGGACTATAATTCACCCCTCCACTTT. Its protein product is CASRGTADYNSPLHF. Filled out from reference TRBV11-2 and TRBJ1-6, the complete variable domain reads EAGVAQSPRYKIIEKRQSVAFWCNPISGHATLYWYQQILGQGPKLLIQFQNNGVVDDSQLPKDRFSAERLKGVDSTLKIQPAKLEDSAVYLCASRGTADYNSPLHFGNGTRLTVT.

The chain uses TRBV15 and TRBJ1-5; D is perhaps TRBD1 (6 bases). This CDR3 is 17 amino acids long. Germline CDR1 reads LNHNV; CDR2 reads YYDKDF (reference sequence). Deletions cut 1 base from V and 0 bases from J, with 13 bases between. The CDR3 DNA reads TGTGCCACCAGCAGAGTCAGGGGTCAACATAGCAATCAGCCCCAGCATTTT. This translates into CATSRVRGQHSNQPQHF.

The chain uses TRBV14 and TRBJ2-7; TRBD2 matches 8 bases. Germline V gene lookup returns CDR1 SGHDN and CDR2 FVKESK. The V segment lost 0 bases and the J segment 2 bases; nucleotides outside the gene matches: 9. This CDR3 region has 17 residues. CDR3 sequence: CASSQDLSSGSTYEQYF. The DNA for the CDR3 is TGTGCCAGCAGCCAAGATCTTTCTAGCGGGTCGACCTACGAGCAGTACTTC. Looking up the rest from reference TRBV14 and TRBJ2-7 gives the full variable domain: EAGVTQFPSHSVIEKGQTVTLRCDPISGHDNLYWYRRVMGKEIKFLLHFVKESKQDESGMPNNRFLAERTGGTYSTLKVQPAELEDSGVYFCASSQDLSSGSTYEQYFGPGTRLTVT.

In its sample, this clone was seen once. The CDR3 reads CASSSGGGPEAFF. The CDR3 coding sequence is TGTGCCAGCAGTAGCGGCGGGGGGCCTGAAGCTTTCTTT. The chain couples TRBV9 to TRBJ1-1, with D tentatively TRBD1 (6 bases). The germline CDR1 and CDR2 sequences are SGDLS and YYNGEE. This CDR3 comprises 13 residues. The ends were cut back, 5 bases at V and 6 bases at J, with 14 bases in the middle.